The clone carrying this TCR beta chain has ten or more counts. The V gene end was trimmed by 3 bases and the J gene end by 8 bases; junction bases not matched to a gene: 18. This CDR3 region has 17 residues. A J-beta primer mix and a sample-barcoded 5' primer were used in a second PCR of about 6 to 12 cycles. TCRdb re-analysed the 5' RACE reads in MiXCR, keeping a single row per CDR3 protein. The table records roughly 500,000 distinct CDR3 sequences, less than 25% of them present only once. These data originate in a study of blood T cells in healthy people across ages. These same records also appear under a second study, on T cells of mothers and their children.

Sequencing input: blood. This TCR was recovered from a boy between 10 and 17 years old in good health. The chain recombines TRBV12-3 or TRBV12-4 with TRBJ1-2; TRBD1 matches 7 bases. CDR3 in DNA: TGTGCCAGCAGTTTTGGCTTCGCCAAACAGGGGCTTGGAGGCTACACCTTC. This encodes CASSFGFAKQGLGGYTF.